The entry that follows covers one T cell receptor beta chain sequence. The antigen it binds to is not known. Base qualities are not at hand, and no much larger clone is one base apart. This sample is part of a study of OX40 agonist ivuxolimab in advanced cancers. As for the study more broadly: Ivuxolimab was an agonistic, fully human IgG2 monoclonal antibody directed against OX40 (CD134), a costimulatory receptor. Three dose-escalation patients achieved partial responses, one with hepatocellular carcinoma and two with cutaneous melanoma. Of the approximately 50 dose-escalation patients, hepatocellular carcinoma was present in 19, melanoma in roughly 15, renal cell carcinoma in 9 and head and neck cancer in 9. Intravenous ivuxolimab was administered to patients every 2 weeks at six dose levels: 0.01, 0.1, 0.3, 1.5, 3 and 10 mg/kg. The paper describes the monotherapy dose-escalation part (N ≈ 49 patients) of the phase I trial of ivuxolimab. A male proportion of roughly 85% and a mean age of approximately 61 years, ranging from 23 to 79, were recorded for the dose-escalation cohort. Patients were allowed to have had prior anti-PD-1, anti-PD-L1 or anti-CTLA-4 therapy, and around 41% of the dose-escalation patients had previously received checkpoint inhibitors. Peripheral TCRbeta sequencing aimed to test whether ivuxolimab altered TCR sequence diversity and caused clonal T-cell expansion. Study-level results and caveats: The antigen specificity of the peripheral T cells that underwent clonal expansion was not determined. After ivuxolimab, more expanded clones were found on average in CD8+ T cells than in CD4+ T cells. At doses of 0.1 to 3.0 mg/kg, clonal expansion of both CD4+ and CD8+ blood T cells was observed from baseline to week 6. Low levels of normalized T-cell clonal expansion were also seen in some patients who did not respond. In the 0.1-3.0 mg/kg groups, partial responders had among the lowest normalized peripheral clonal expansion, particularly in CD8+ T cells.

Genomic DNA was isolated from the sorted cells so that the TCRbeta CDR3 region could be sequenced. TCRbeta CDR3 regions were sequenced using the immunoSEQ Assay. As stored in TCRdb, this immuneACCESS dataset retains in-frame rearrangements with V and J assigned. A fraction of the clones does not appear; measured against another copy, unresolved V genes explain less than half of the discrepancy, and the remainder lacks a known reason. The sample table lists about 50,000 clones, approximately 80% of them with a count of one. The ten largest make up over 2% of the sample. The CDR3 starts with the cysteine, ends with the phenylalanine, and has 14 residues. The sequence is cut down to CDR3 DNA, 42 bases in frame from base 1. V loses 1 base of germline sequence and J loses 2 bases, and the interval between the two ends is 9 bases. The germline V gene sets CDR1 to SGHAT and CDR2 to FQNNGV. Patients with autoimmune disease history or receiving systemic immunosuppression were excluded from the trial. Peripheral blood for TCR sequencing was drawn from every dose cohort at baseline, at cycle 4 day 1 and at cycle 7 day 1. The samples were drawn from a first-in-human, open-label, multicenter phase I dose-escalation trial of ivuxolimab. Adults with locally advanced or metastatic melanoma, renal cell, hepatocellular, or head and neck squamous cell carcinoma were enrolled in the trial. CD4+ and CD8+ T cells were sorted separately from peripheral blood before TCR sequencing.

The TCR sequence derives from an adult with an advanced solid tumor such as melanoma, head and neck, liver or kidney cancer. The chain couples TRBV11-2 to TRBJ2-7; TRBD2 is possibly the D segment (6 matching bases). Here the sequenced sample was CD4+ or CD8+ T cells sorted from blood, taken in a trial of the OX40 agonist ivuxolimab. CDR3 reads: CASSLVSGTYEQYF. DNA sequence: TGTGCCAGCAGCTTAGTTAGCGGAACCTACGAGCAGTACTTC.